These 23 T cell receptor beta chains were sequenced from one sample in a study of blood T cell repertoires in COVID-19. Sequencing was performed with immunoSEQ multiplex PCR; in TCRdb, only in-frame clones are kept and a portion is missing. Altogether about 250,000 clones are present, 89% being singletons, with the ten largest covering approximately 4.6%. Material: peripheral blood. Every receptor here comes from a woman in her thirties or forties who had recovered from COVID-19.

The chain combines TRBV28 with TRBJ2-3; TRBD1 is a possible D gene (5 bases). Per germline, CDR1 MDHEN and CDR2 SYDVKM. This CDR3 has 15 residues. V was trimmed by 7 bases and J by 4 bases, leaving 18 bases between them. The CDR3 is CASTTVGVRADTQYF. The CDR3 DNA sequence: TGTGCCAGCACCACGGTTGGGGTCAGGGCAGATACGCAGTATTTT.

The chain couples TRBV11-1 to TRBJ2-7; tentatively, D is TRBD1 (6 bases). Germline V lookup: CDR1 SGHAT, CDR2 FQDESV (reference sequence). V dropped 1 base and J dropped 5 bases, with 9 bases sitting between them. The CDR3 spans 13 residues. CDR3: CASSLEAGDEQYF. In nucleotides, the CDR3 is TGTGCCAGCAGCTTAGAGGCAGGGGACGAGCAGTACTTC.

The chain uses TRBV9 and TRBJ2-3; D call uncertain. This CDR3 has 16 residues. Trimming removed 0 bases at V and 4 bases at J, with 15 bases between. Germline CDR1 and CDR2: SGDLS and YYNGEE. CDR3: CASSVEVFGGADTQYF. CDR3 bases: TGTGCCAGCAGCGTAGAGGTTTTCGGCGGAGCAGATACGCAGTATTTT.

The V gene is TRBV14, the J gene TRBJ2-3; 10 positions match TRBD2. Losses at the gene ends were 7 bases for V and 1 base for J; bases not matched to a gene: 2. The CDR3 contains 14 residues. CDR1 is SGHDN and CDR2 is FVKESK in the germline V gene. The CDR3 loop is CASTLAGGTDTQYF. The DNA of the CDR3 is TGTGCCAGCACCCTAGCGGGAGGCACAGATACGCAGTATTTT. The entire variable domain, with the rest obtained from reference TRBV14 and TRBJ2-3, is as follows: EAGVTQFPSHSVIEKGQTVTLRCDPISGHDNLYWYRRVMGKEIKFLLHFVKESKQDESGMPNNRFLAERTGGTYSTLKVQPAELEDSGVYFCASTLAGGTDTQYFGPGTRLTVL.

The rearrangement uses TRBV5-4 and TRBJ1-5; TRBD1 might be the D (5 bases). CDR1 and CDR2 (germline): SGHNT, YYREEE (reference sequence). This CDR3 has 12 amino acids. Trimming pared 0 bases from V and 9 bases from J, leaving 7 bases between. This CDR3 reads CASSLVGGPQHF. The CDR3 DNA reads as TGTGCCAGCAGCTTGGTGGGGGGGCCCCAGCATTTT. Supplemented by reference TRBV5-4 and TRBJ1-5, the full variable domain reads ETGVTQSPTHLIKTRGQQVTLRCSSQSGHNTVSWYQQALGQGPQFIFQYYREEENGRGNFPPRFSGLQFPNYSSELNVNALELDDSALYLCASSLVGGPQHFGDGTRLSIL.

The V and J genes are TRBV27 and TRBJ2-2; 15 bases agree with TRBD2. This CDR3 is 20 amino acids long. The J segment lost 5 bases and the V segment lost 3 bases, leaving 13 bases of the junction unmatched. Germline values: CDR1 MNHEY, CDR2 SMNVEV (reference sequence). This CDR3 is CASSFGLAGGPGILTGELFF. The CDR3 DNA sequence: TGTGCCAGCAGTTTCGGACTAGCGGGGGGGCCCGGGATCTTGACCGGGGAGCTGTTTTTT.

The chain uses TRBV27 and TRBJ2-5; D gene unclear. V lost 6 bases, J lost 1 base, and 18 bases lay in between. CDR1 and CDR2 from the germline V gene are MNHEY and SMNVEV (reference sequence). The CDR3 runs 16 residues. The CDR3 region is CASSPLAPGSQETQYF. DNA for the CDR3: TGTGCCAGCAGCCCCCTGGCGCCCGGGTCCCAAGAGACCCAGTACTTC.

The rearrangement links TRBV7-9 to TRBJ2-5; 12 nucleotides line up with TRBD2. The CDR3 runs to 15 residues. The germline V gene has CDR1 SEHNR and CDR2 FQNEAQ (reference sequence). Trimming cost V 5 bases and J 5 bases; bases outside gene matches: 6. This CDR3 is CASSERTSGVETQYF. The DNA for the CDR3 is TGTGCCAGCAGCGAACGGACTAGCGGGGTGGAGACCCAGTACTTC.

In this sample, this clone turned up a few times. V usage is TRBV27 and J usage is TRBJ2-2, with D perhaps matching TRBD2 (7 bases). Germline V lookup: CDR1 MNHEY, CDR2 SMNVEV (reference sequence). This CDR3 contains 14 residues. The germline V and J ends were trimmed by 8 bases and 3 bases, with 13 bases remaining between them. CDR3 loop: CASRTGGHTGELFF. The CDR3 coding sequence is TGTGCCAGCCGTACCGGGGGGCACACCGGGGAGCTGTTTTTT.

V usage is TRBV30 and J usage is TRBJ1-1, with a possible D match to TRBD1 (5 bases). The CDR3 is 15 amino acids. Per germline, CDR1 GTSNPN and CDR2 SVGIG (reference sequence). Trimming left V 4 bases short and J 3 bases short, with 18 bases between. CDR3 DNA sequence: TGTGCCTGGATCACCCCGCGGGACGGTGACACTGAAGCTTTCTTT. Protein: CAWITPRDGDTEAFF.

This chain connects TRBV5-4 to TRBJ2-1; TRBD2 agrees at 11 bases. The J segment lost 5 bases and the V segment lost 4 bases, leaving 8 bases of the junction unmatched. This CDR3 contains 16 residues. Per the germline V gene, CDR1 is SGHNT and CDR2 is YYREEE (reference sequence). Written as DNA, the CDR3 is TGTGCCAGCAGCCCAACGACTAGCGGGGTTAACAATGAGCAGTTCTTC. As protein: CASSPTTSGVNNEQFF.

This rearrangement joins TRBV11-2 to TRBJ2-7, with D maybe TRBD1 (6 bases). The CDR3 contains 17 residues. Trimming pared 0 bases from V and 2 bases from J, leaving 17 bases between. Germline V lookup: CDR1 SGHAT, CDR2 FQNNGV. The CDR3: CASSLDQGHRVPYEQYF. The DNA of the CDR3 is TGTGCCAGCAGCTTAGATCAAGGGCACAGGGTCCCCTACGAGCAGTACTTC. Supplemented by reference TRBV11-2 and TRBJ2-7, the full variable domain reads EAGVAQSPRYKIIEKRQSVAFWCNPISGHATLYWYQQILGQGPKLLIQFQNNGVVDDSQLPKDRFSAERLKGVDSTLKIQPAKLEDSAVYLCASSLDQGHRVPYEQYFGPGTRLTVT.

As for this clone: In the same sample, other DNA sequences code for this CDR3. The CDR3 is CASSVGLSYNEQFF. In DNA form, the CDR3 reads TGTGCCAGCAGCGTAGGGCTCTCCTACAATGAGCAGTTCTTC. The genes are TRBV9 and TRBJ2-1; D call uncertain. The CDR3 consists of 14 residues. CDR1 and CDR2 from the germline V gene are SGDLS and YYNGEE. V was trimmed by 0 bases and J by 0 bases, leaving 4 bases between them.

This chain connects TRBV7-9 to TRBJ1-1; 7 nucleotides align to TRBD1. Germline values: CDR1 SEHNR, CDR2 FQNEAQ (reference sequence). V lost 5 bases, J lost 0 bases, and 9 bases stayed unmatched. This CDR3 is 16 amino acids long. CDR3: CASSQVQGPMNTEAFF. Written as DNA, the CDR3 is TGTGCCAGCAGCCAAGTACAGGGGCCGATGAACACTGAAGCTTTCTTT.

The chain carries TRBV15 and TRBJ1-1; 8 bases fit TRBD1. Per the germline V gene, CDR1 is LNHNV and CDR2 is YYDKDF (reference sequence). V shed 0 bases and J 0 bases; nucleotides not matched to a gene: 6. The length of the CDR3 is 17 residues. For the CDR3, the DNA is TGTGCCACCAGCAGAGATCCCGCAGGGGGCTTGAACACTGAAGCTTTCTTT. This translates into CATSRDPAGGLNTEAFF.

The V and J genes are TRBV19 and TRBJ1-1, with 8 bases fitting TRBD1. Germline CDR1 LNHDA, CDR2 SQIVND (reference sequence). Germline trimming cut 11 bases from V and 4 bases from J; bases unmatched to any gene: 12. The CDR3 has 14 amino acids. CDR3 loop: CAASRMDRVTEAFF. The CDR3 nucleotides are TGTGCCGCCAGTCGAATGGACAGGGTCACTGAAGCTTTCTTT.

The chain combines TRBV5-1 with TRBJ2-7, with D possibly being TRBD1 or TRBD2 (7 bases each). The germline gives CDR1 SGHRS, CDR2 YFSETQ. The V end was cut by 4 bases, the J end by 5 bases, with 16 bases between. The CDR3 runs 14 residues. The CDR3 region is CASSVGRGRDEQYF. The CDR3 DNA follows: TGCGCCAGCAGCGTGGGGAGGGGGCGCGACGAGCAGTACTTC. Based on the CDR3 plus reference TRBV5-1 and TRBJ2-7, the full variable domain is KAGVTQTPRYLIKTRGQQVTLSCSPISGHRSVSWYQQTPGQGLQFLFEYFSETQRNKGNFPGRFSGRQFSNSRSEMNVSTLELGDSALYLCASSVGRGRDEQYFGPGTRLTVT.

The chain has TRBV18 and TRBJ1-1; D call uncertain. CDR1 is KGHSH and CDR2 is LQKENI in the germline V gene. The CDR3 sequence is 15 residues long. V dropped 0 bases and J dropped 14 bases, with 22 bases sitting between them. The CDR3 bases are TGTGCCAGCTCACCACCTCATAACACGGGATCGCATCCGTTCTTT. It is translated as CASSPPHNTGSHPFF.

This clone was counted ten times or more. This chain connects TRBV6-1 to TRBJ2-7; 11 bases are shared with TRBD2. The CDR3 sequence is 15 residues long. The J segment lost 2 bases and the V segment lost 1 base, leaving 1 base of the junction unmatched. The V gene's germline CDR1 is MNHNS and CDR2 SASEGT. CDR3 residues: CASSEELAGAYEQYV. CDR3 sequence (DNA): TGTGCCAGCAGTGAAGAACTAGCGGGAGCCTACGAGCAGTACGTC.

This clone was counted once. This chain links TRBV4-1 with TRBJ2-6, with TRBD2 matching over 13 bases. CDR1 and CDR2 from the germline V gene are MGHRA and YSYEKL. After removal of 4 bases from V and 4 bases from J, the junction contained 10 bases not matched to a gene. The length of the CDR3 is 19 residues. CDR3 loop: CASSLSWGLAGSGANVLTF. In DNA form, the CDR3 reads TGCGCCAGCAGCCTATCCTGGGGACTAGCGGGATCGGGGGCCAACGTCCTGACTTTC.

The gene calls are TRBV4-1 and TRBJ2-7, with D perhaps TRBD2 (6 bases). The CDR3 runs to 15 residues. With 4 bases removed from V and 5 bases from J, the gap between germline ends came to 18 bases. Germline V CDR1 and CDR2: MGHRA, YSYEKL. The DNA of the CDR3 is TGCGCCAGCAGCCCCAGACTTTGGGGGGAGGACGAGCAGTACTTC. Protein: CASSPRLWGEDEQYF.

This chain connects TRBV27 to TRBJ1-2, with D maybe TRBD1 (6 bases). This CDR3 contains 13 residues. Per the germline V gene, CDR1 is MNHEY and CDR2 is SMNVEV (reference sequence). Trimming shortened V by 5 bases and J by 4 bases, and 11 bases separated the two germline ends. CDR3 sequence (DNA): TGTGCCAGCAGTGAACAGGGTACCTATGGCTACACCTTC. Translated: CASSEQGTYGYTF.

The rearrangement uses TRBV9 and TRBJ1-2, with 7 bases fitting TRBD1. V lost 3 bases and J lost 9; bases outside the gene matches: 8. Germline V gene lookup returns CDR1 SGDLS and CDR2 YYNGEE. There are 13 residues in the CDR3. CDR3 protein: CASSANPGGSYTF. DNA for the CDR3: TGTGCCAGCAGCGCCAACCCAGGGGGTAGCTACACCTTC.